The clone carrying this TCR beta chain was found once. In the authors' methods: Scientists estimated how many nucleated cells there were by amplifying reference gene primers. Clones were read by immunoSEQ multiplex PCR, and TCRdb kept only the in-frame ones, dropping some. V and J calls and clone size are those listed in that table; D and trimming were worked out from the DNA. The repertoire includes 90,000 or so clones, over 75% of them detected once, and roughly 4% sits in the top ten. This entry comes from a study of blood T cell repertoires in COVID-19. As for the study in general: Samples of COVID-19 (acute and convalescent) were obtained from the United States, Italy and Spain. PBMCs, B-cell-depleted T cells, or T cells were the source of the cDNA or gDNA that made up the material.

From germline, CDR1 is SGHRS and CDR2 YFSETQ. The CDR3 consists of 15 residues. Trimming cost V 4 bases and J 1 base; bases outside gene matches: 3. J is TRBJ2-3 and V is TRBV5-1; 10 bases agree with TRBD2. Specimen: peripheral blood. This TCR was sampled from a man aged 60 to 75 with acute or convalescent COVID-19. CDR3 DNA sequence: TGCGCCAGCAGCAGGACTAGCGGTGGCACAGATACGCAGTATTTT. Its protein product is CASSRTSGGTDTQYF. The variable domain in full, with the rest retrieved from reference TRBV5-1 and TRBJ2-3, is KAGVTQTPRYLIKTRGQQVTLSCSPISGHRSVSWYQQTPGQGLQFLFEYFSETQRNKGNFPGRFSGRQFSNSRSEMNVSTLELGDSALYLCASSRTSGGTDTQYFGPGTRLTVL.